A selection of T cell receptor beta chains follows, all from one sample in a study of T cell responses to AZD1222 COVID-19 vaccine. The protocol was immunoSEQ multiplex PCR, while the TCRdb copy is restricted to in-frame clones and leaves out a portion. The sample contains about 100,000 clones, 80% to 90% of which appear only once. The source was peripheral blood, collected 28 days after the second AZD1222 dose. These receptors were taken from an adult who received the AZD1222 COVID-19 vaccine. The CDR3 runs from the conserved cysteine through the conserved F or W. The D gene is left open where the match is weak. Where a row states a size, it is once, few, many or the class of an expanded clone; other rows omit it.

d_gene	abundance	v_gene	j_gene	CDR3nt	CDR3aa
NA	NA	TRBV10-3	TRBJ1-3	TGTGCCATCAGTGAGCTACAGGGCTCTGGAAACACCATATATTTT	CAISELQGSGNTIYF
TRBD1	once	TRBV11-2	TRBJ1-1	TGTGCCAGCAGCTGGGACAGGGGTTTCCCACATTTT	CASSWDRGFPHF
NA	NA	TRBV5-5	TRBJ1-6	TGTGCCAGCAGCTTGGACCGGGGCCTGAATTCACCCCTCCACTTT	CASSLDRGLNSPLHF
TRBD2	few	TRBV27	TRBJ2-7	TGTGCCAGCAGTTTCTCAGCGGGAGAAATAGCCAACGAGCAGTACTTC	CASSFSAGEIANEQYF
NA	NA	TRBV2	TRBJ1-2	TGTGCCAGCCTAGGTCGCCCCTATGGCTACACCTTC	CASLGRPYGYTF
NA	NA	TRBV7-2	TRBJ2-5	TGTGCCAGCAGCGGTTCTGCTCAAGAGACCCAGTACTTC	CASSGSAQETQYF
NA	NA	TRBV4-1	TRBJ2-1	TGCGCCAGCAGCCTGGCGGTAAGAGACAATGAGCAGTTCTTC	CASSLAVRDNEQFF
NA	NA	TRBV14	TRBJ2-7	TGTGCCAGCAGCCAAAACTTACAGAGTACCTACGAGCAGTACTTC	CASSQNLQSTYEQYF
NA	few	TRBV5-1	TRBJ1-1	TGCGCCAGCAGTCCGTTCGGCGGATTGAACACTGAAGCTTTCTTT	CASSPFGGLNTEAFF
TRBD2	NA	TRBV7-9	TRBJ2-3	TGTGCCAGCAGCAGATTAGCGGGGACAAGCACAGATACGCAGTATTTT	CASSRLAGTSTDTQYF
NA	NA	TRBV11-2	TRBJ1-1	TGTGCCAGCAGCCTTTGGGACACTGAAGCTTTCTTT	CASSLWDTEAFF
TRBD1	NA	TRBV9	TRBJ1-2	TGTGCCAGCAGCGCAGGGGGATCCGGGTATGGCTACACCTTC	CASSAGGSGYGYTF
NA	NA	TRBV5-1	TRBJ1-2	TGCGCCAGCAGCTTGGATGGACATGGCTACACCTTC	CASSLDGHGYTF
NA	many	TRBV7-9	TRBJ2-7	TGTGCCAGCAGCTTCACCGGGACAAAAGAGAACGAGCAGTACTTC	CASSFTGTKENEQYF
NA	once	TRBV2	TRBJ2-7	TGTGCCAGCAGTGGACGGCTCTCCTACGAGCAGTACTTC	CASSGRLSYEQYF
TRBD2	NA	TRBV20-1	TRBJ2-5	TGCAGTGCTAGTCGGGGGGGGCAAGAGACCCAGTACTTC	CSASRGGQETQYF
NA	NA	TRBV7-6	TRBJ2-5	TGTGCCAGCAGCGGAGGAGGGGGCCAAGAGACCCAGTACTTC	CASSGGGGQETQYF
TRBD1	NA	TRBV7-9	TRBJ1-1	TGTGCCAGCAGCTTAGGGGCAGGGGGCATGAGAACTGAAGCTTTCTTT	CASSLGAGGMRTEAFF